This T cell receptor (beta chain) was identified in a study of Ad26.COV2.S vaccination and SARS-CoV-2 variants. Study-wide context: The trial was COV1001 and the donor's arm was Ad26.COV2.S.

Sequencing was performed with immunoSEQ multiplex PCR; in TCRdb, only in-frame clones are kept and a portion is missing. The table lists around 350,000 clones, 70% to 90% of them singletons, with 3% to 4% in the top ten. The treatment here: around 19 received Ad26.COV2.S at low or high dose, single or two shots; about 5 received placebo; per-sample allocation not given. The samples were gathered on day 63 after the first injection of vaccine or placebo. An adult aged 18-55 years in Boston served as the donor. Germline V gives CDR1 LNHNV, CDR2 YYDKDF (reference sequence). CDR3 size: 13 residues. The ends were cut back, 2 bases at V and 3 bases at J, with 7 bases in the middle.

V is TRBV15 and J is TRBJ1-1, with D possibly matching TRBD1 (5 bases). This clonotype originated in a person aged 18-65 years who received the Ad26.COV2.S COVID-19 vaccine or a placebo. The source was peripheral blood, collected in a trial of Ad26.COV2.S vaccine versus placebo. The DNA of the CDR3 is TGTGCCACCAGCAGAAAGGGGTACACTGAAGCTTTCTTT. As protein: CATSRKGYTEAFF.